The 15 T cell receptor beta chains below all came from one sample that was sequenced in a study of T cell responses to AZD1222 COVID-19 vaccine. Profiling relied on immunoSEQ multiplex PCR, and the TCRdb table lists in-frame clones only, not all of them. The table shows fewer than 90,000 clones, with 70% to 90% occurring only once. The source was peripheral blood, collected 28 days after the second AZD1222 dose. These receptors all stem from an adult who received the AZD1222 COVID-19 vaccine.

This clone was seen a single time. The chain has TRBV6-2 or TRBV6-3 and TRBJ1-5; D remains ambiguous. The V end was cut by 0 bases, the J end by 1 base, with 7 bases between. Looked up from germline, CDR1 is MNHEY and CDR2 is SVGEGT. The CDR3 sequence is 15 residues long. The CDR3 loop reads CASSYSGASNQPQHF. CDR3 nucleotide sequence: TGTGCCAGCAGTTACTCCGGAGCCAGCAATCAGCCCCAGCATTTT.

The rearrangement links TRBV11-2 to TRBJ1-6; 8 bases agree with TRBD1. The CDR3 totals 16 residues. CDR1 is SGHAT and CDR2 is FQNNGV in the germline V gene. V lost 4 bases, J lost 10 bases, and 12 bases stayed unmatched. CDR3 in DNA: TGTGCCAGCAGCTCAAATAGACAGGGGCGAGGGTCACCCCTCCACTTT. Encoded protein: CASSSNRQGRGSPLHF. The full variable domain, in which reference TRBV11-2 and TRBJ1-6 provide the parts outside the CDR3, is EAGVAQSPRYKIIEKRQSVAFWCNPISGHATLYWYQQILGQGPKLLIQFQNNGVVDDSQLPKDRFSAERLKGVDSTLKIQPAKLEDSAVYLCASSSNRQGRGSPLHFGNGTRLTVT.

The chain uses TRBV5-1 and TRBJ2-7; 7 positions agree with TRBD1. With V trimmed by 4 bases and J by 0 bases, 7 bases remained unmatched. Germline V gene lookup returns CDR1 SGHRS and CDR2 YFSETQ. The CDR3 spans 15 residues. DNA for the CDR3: TGCGCCAGCAGCCTCCAGGGGGAAAGCTCCTACGAGCAGTACTTC. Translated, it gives CASSLQGESSYEQYF.

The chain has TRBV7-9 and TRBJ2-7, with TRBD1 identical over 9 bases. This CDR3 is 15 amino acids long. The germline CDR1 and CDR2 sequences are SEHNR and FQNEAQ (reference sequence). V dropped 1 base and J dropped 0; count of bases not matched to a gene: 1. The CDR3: CASSLEGQGSYEQYF. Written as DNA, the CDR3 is TGTGCCAGCAGCTTAGAGGGACAGGGCTCCTACGAGCAGTACTTC.

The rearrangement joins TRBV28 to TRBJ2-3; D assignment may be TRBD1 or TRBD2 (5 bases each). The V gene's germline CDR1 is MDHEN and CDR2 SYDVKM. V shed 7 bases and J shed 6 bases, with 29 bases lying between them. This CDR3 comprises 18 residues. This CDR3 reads CASTPWQGKVEGGDTQYF. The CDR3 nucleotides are TGTGCCAGCACCCCCTGGCAGGGCAAGGTTGAGGGCGGGGATACGCAGTATTTT.

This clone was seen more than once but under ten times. The CDR3 region has the DNA TGTGCCAGCAGTTATAGCGGGATCTCCACAGATACGCAGTATTTT. Protein: CASSYSGISTDTQYF. The V call is TRBV13, the J call TRBJ2-3; TRBD2 matches 8 bases. From germline, CDR1 is PRHDT and CDR2 FYEKMQ (reference sequence). Germline trimming cut 6 bases from V and 2 bases from J; bases unmatched to any gene: 7. CDR3 length equals 15 residues.

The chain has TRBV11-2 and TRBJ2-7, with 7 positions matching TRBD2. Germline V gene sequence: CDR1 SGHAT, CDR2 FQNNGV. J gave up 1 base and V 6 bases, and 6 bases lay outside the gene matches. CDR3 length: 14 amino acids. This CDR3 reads CASRRGGMSYEQYF. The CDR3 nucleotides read TGTGCCAGCAGGCGCGGGGGTATGTCCTACGAGCAGTACTTC.

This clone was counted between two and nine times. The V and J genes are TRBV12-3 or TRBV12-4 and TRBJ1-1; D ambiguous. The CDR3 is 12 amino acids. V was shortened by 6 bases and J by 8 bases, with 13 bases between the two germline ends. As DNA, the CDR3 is TGTGCCAGCAGAGGTTCGAGTTTAGAAGCTTTCTTT. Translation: CASRGSSLEAFF.

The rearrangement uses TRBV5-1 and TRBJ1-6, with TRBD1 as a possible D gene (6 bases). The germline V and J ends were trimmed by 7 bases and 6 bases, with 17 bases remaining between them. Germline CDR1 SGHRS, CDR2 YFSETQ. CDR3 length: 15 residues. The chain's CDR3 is CASRGGGAGNSPLHF. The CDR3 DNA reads TGCGCCAGCCGTGGCGGGGGCGCCGGTAATTCACCCCTCCACTTT.

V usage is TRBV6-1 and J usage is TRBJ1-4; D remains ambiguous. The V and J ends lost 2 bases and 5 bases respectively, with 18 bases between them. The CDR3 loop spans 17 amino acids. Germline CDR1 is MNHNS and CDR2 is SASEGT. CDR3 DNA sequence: TGTGCCAGCAGTGAACCCGGGGTGACACTAGACAATGAAAAACTGTTTTTT. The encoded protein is CASSEPGVTLDNEKLFF.

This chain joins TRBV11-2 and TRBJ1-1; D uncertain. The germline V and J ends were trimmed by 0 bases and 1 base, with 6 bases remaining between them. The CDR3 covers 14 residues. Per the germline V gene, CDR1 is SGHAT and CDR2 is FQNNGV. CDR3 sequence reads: CASSLDPGNTEAFF. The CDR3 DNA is TGTGCCAGCAGCTTAGATCCAGGGAACACTGAAGCTTTCTTT.

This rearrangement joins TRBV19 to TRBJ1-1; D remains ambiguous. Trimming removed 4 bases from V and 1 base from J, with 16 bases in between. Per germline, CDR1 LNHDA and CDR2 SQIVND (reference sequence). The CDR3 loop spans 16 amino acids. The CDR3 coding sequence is TGTGCCAGTAGTAAGATCGGTGTTGACGGGAACACTGAAGCTTTCTTT. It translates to CASSKIGVDGNTEAFF. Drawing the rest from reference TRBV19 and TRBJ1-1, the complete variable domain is DGGITQSPKYLFRKEGQNVTLSCEQNLNHDAMYWYRQDPGQGLRLIYYSQIVNDFQKGDIAEGYSVSREKKESFPLTVTSAQKNPTAFYLCASSKIGVDGNTEAFFGQGTRLTVV.

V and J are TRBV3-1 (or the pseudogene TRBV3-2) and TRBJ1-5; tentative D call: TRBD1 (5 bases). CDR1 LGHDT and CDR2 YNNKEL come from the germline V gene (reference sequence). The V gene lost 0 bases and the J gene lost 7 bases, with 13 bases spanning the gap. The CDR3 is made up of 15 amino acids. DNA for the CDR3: TGTGCCAGCAGCCAAGATCGGGGGATAGGGCAGCCCCAGCATTTT. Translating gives CASSQDRGIGQPQHF.

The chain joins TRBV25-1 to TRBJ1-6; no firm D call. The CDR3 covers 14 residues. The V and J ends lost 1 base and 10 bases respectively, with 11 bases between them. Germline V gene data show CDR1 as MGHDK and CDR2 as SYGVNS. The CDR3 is CASSESSWISPLHF. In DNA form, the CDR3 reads TGTGCCAGCAGTGAATCCTCCTGGATCTCACCCCTCCACTTT.

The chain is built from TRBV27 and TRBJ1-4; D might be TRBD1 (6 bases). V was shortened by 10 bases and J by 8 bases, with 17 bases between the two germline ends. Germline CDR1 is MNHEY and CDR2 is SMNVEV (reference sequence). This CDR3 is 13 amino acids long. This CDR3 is CATRPGTKEKLFF. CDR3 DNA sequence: TGTGCCACCAGACCCGGGACAAAAGAAAAACTGTTTTTT.